This TCR beta chain was identified in a study of blood T cells in healthy people across ages. Germline CDR1 and CDR2: MNHNS and SASEGT. V lost 6 bases and J 0 bases, leaving 18 bases between the germline ends. This CDR3 is 18 amino acids long. A sample-barcoded 5' primer and a J-beta primer mix were used in a second PCR of about 7 to 12 cycles. MiXCR was run by TCRdb on the 5' RACE reads, yielding one entry per CDR3 protein. The data contain some 850,000 distinct CDR3 sequences, roughly 24% of them singletons. These data are also associated with another study on T cells of mothers and their children. That work adds: Samples were obtained from a few healthy Caucasian mothers and their six children.

The TCR originated in a boy younger than 18 in good health. The rearrangement links TRBV6-1 to TRBJ1-6; D is perhaps TRBD1 (6 bases). Sequenced: blood. The chain's CDR3 is CASRGQAEGGSYNSPLHF. CDR3 DNA: TGTGCCAGCAGGGGACAAGCCGAGGGAGGCTCCTATAATTCACCCCTCCACTTT.